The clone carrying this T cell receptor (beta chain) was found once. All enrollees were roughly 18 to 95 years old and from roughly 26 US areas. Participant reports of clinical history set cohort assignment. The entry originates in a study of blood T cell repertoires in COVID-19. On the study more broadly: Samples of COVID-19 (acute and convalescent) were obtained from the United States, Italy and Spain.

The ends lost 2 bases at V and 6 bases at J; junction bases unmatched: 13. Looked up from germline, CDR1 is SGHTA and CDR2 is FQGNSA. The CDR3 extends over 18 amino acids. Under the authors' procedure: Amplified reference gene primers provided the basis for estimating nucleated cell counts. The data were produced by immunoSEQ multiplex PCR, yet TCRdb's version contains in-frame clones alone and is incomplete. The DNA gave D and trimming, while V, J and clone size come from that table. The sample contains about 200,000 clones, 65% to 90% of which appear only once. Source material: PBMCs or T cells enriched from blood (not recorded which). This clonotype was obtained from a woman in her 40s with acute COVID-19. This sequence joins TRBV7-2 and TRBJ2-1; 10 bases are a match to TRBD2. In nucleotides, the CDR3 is TGTGCCAGCAGCTTACAACAGGGGTTAGCGGGGGGAGGCAATGAGCAGTTCTTC. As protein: CASSLQQGLAGGGNEQFF.